The next 21 T cell receptor beta chains were all read from a single sample in a study of CD8+CD57+ T cells in acquired aplastic anemia. TCR beta VDJ and CDR3 profiles were obtained from a genomic DNA template. Each CDR3 protein is one row after TCRdb ran MiXCR on the reads. The repertoire has about 210,000 distinct CDR3 sequences, 60% to 65% of them found once; the top ten carry approximately 30%. The sequenced material came from sorted CD4+, CD8+, or CD8+CD57+ T cells (not recorded which) from PBMCs. All receptors derive from a human donor in good health.

This clonotype was seen ten or more times. The chain joins TRBV9 to TRBJ1-1; D is unclear. V dropped 6 bases and J dropped 3 bases, with 9 bases sitting between them. Germline values: CDR1 SGDLS, CDR2 YYNGEE. CDR3 length equals 12 residues. The CDR3 protein is CASNNGYTEAFF. For the CDR3, the DNA is TGTGCCAGCAATAACGGCTACACTGAAGCTTTCTTT.

This clonotype was observed once. The chain uses TRBV7-6 and TRBJ1-1, with a tentative D call TRBD1 (5 bases). Germline CDR1 and CDR2: SGHVS and FNYEAQ. The CDR3 has 15 amino acids. Trimming took 5 bases from V and 7 from J, leaving 20 bases between them. The CDR3 is CASSPTGGVLGEAFF. CDR3 sequence (DNA): TGTGCCAGCAGCCCAACCGGGGGGGTTTTAGGTGAAGCTTTCTTT. Complete variable domain (other parts from reference TRBV7-6 and TRBJ1-1): GAGVSQSPRYKVTKRGQDVALRCDPISGHVSLYWYRQALGQGPEFLTYFNYEAQQDKSGLPNDRFSAERPEGSISTLTIQRTEQRDSAMYRCASSPTGGVLGEAFFGQGTRLTVV.

The chain combines TRBV9 with TRBJ2-7, with a possible D match to TRBD2 (6 bases). This CDR3 is 15 amino acids long. V lost 0 bases and J lost 3, with 13 bases in between. CDR1 is SGDLS and CDR2 is YYNGEE in the germline V gene. Written as DNA, the CDR3 is TGTGCCAGCAGCGTAGGACTAGACTCACTCTACGAGCAGTACTTC. The encoded protein is CASSVGLDSLYEQYF.

V is TRBV20-1 and J is TRBJ1-1, with D tentatively TRBD1 (6 bases). CDR1 is DFQATT and CDR2 is SNEGSKA in the germline V gene (reference sequence). V was cut by 3 bases and J by 12 bases, with 23 bases left in between. The CDR3 runs 14 residues. This CDR3 is CSASPLRGQKDTFF. The DNA for the CDR3 is TGCAGTGCTAGCCCCCTGAGGGGACAAAAGGATACTTTCTTT.

V usage is TRBV19 and J usage is TRBJ2-7; no clear D. Germline CDR1 LNHDA, CDR2 SQIVND (reference sequence). The CDR3 has 12 residues. V was clipped by 2 bases and J by 5 bases, with 7 bases between them. CDR3 loop: CASSISRHEQYF. In nucleotides, the CDR3 is TGTGCCAGTAGTATAAGTCGACACGAGCAGTACTTC. Together with reference TRBV19 and TRBJ2-7, the CDR3 gives the full variable domain: DGGITQSPKYLFRKEGQNVTLSCEQNLNHDAMYWYRQDPGQGLRLIYYSQIVNDFQKGDIAEGYSVSREKKESFPLTVTSAQKNPTAFYLCASSISRHEQYFGPGTRLTVT.

For this clonotype: Since a much larger clone is just one base distant, this may be a read error. The J gene is TRBJ2-3, the V gene TRBV3-1; 10 nucleotides align to TRBD1. There are 15 residues in the CDR3. Germline V gives CDR1 LGHDT, CDR2 YNNKEL (reference sequence). The CDR3 nucleotides read TGTGTCAGCAGCACGGGACAGGGGATATGGGATACGCAGTATTTT. This translates into CVSSTGQGIWDTQYF.

This clonotype was recorded at least ten times. The chain links TRBV20-1 to TRBJ2-2; D remains unclear. Trimming removed 0 bases from V and 7 bases from J, with 9 bases in between. The CDR3 covers 13 residues. The germline V gene has CDR1 DFQATT and CDR2 SNEGSKA (reference sequence). CDR3 sequence (DNA): TGCAGTGCTAGAGACCCACGTTTCGGGGAGCTGTTTTTT. Protein sequence: CSARDPRFGELFF.

The chain is built from TRBV20-1 and TRBJ2-1; 8 nucleotides match TRBD2. The CDR3 totals 14 residues. Per the germline V gene, CDR1 is DFQATT and CDR2 is SNEGSKA (reference sequence). The trim removed 7 bases at V and 2 bases at J, leaving 7 bases unmatched. CDR3 nucleotide sequence: TGCAGTGTTCTACTAGCGGTGCCCTACAATGAGCAGTTCTTC. Residues: CSVLLAVPYNEQFF.

The rearrangement joins TRBV2 to TRBJ2-1, with D possibly TRBD1 on 5 matching bases. This CDR3 is built from 12 residues. Germline CDR1 and CDR2: SNHLY and FYNNEI. V was shortened by 1 base and J by 10 bases, with 8 bases between the two germline ends. CDR3 in DNA: TGTGCCAGCAGTGAAGGTAGGGGCGAGCAGTTCTTC. The encoded protein is CASSEGRGEQFF.

As DNA, the CDR3 is TGTGCCAGCAGCCGTATTGGGACAGGGATGAACGAGCAGTACTTC. Protein product: CASSRIGTGMNEQYF. The V and J genes are TRBV7-2 and TRBJ2-7; 9 bases agree with TRBD1. From germline, CDR1 is SGHTA and CDR2 FQGNSA. J was trimmed by 5 bases and V by 5 bases; bases with no gene match: 10. The CDR3 is 15 amino acids.

The rearrangement links TRBV7-9 to TRBJ1-5; D is perhaps TRBD1 (5 bases). CDR3 size: 15 residues. V gave up 6 bases and J gave up 0 bases, with 12 bases separating them. The germline V gene has CDR1 SEHNR and CDR2 FQNEAQ (reference sequence). CDR3 coding DNA: TGTGCCAGCAGTTCCGACAGCTATAGCAATCAGCCCCAGCATTTT. Protein product: CASSSDSYSNQPQHF.

The chain uses TRBV19 and TRBJ1-2; no firm D call. The germline gives CDR1 LNHDA, CDR2 SQIVND (reference sequence). Trimming pared 6 bases from V and 8 bases from J, leaving 10 bases between. CDR3 size: 11 residues. Written as DNA, the CDR3 is TGTGCCAGTAGGGCGGGTGGGGGCTACACCTTC. This codes for CASRAGGGYTF.

This rearrangement joins TRBV6-4 to TRBJ2-5; D might be TRBD1 (6 bases). Germline CDR1 reads MRHNA; CDR2 reads SNTAGT. This CDR3 spans 16 amino acids. V gave up 2 bases and J gave up 2 bases, with 15 bases separating them. CDR3 sequence: CASSDPWTESQETQYF. Here the CDR3 DNA reads TGTGCCAGCAGTGACCCATGGACAGAAAGTCAAGAGACCCAGTACTTC.

This rearrangement joins TRBV25-1 to TRBJ2-2, with 7 bases aligning to TRBD1. The CDR3 spans 15 residues. Trimming at V came to 5 bases and at J to 2 bases, leaving 5 bases not matched to a gene. From germline, CDR1 is MGHDK and CDR2 SYGVNS. In DNA form, the CDR3 reads TGTGCCAGCAGTCCCACAGGGGATAACACCGGGGAGCTGTTTTTT. As protein: CASSPTGDNTGELFF. Using reference TRBV25-1 and TRBJ2-2 for the parts outside the CDR3, the full variable domain is EADIYQTPRYLVIGTGKKITLECSQTMGHDKMYWYQQDPGMELHLIHYSYGVNSTEKGDLSSESTVSRIRTEHFPLTLESARPSHTSQYLCASSPTGDNTGELFFGEGSRLTVL.

This sequence joins TRBV25-1 and TRBJ2-2, with 8 bases identical to TRBD2. V shed 4 bases, J shed 5 bases, and the junction held 9 bases outside the gene matches. In germline, CDR1 is MGHDK, CDR2 SYGVNS. The CDR3 extends over 16 amino acids. CDR3 in amino acids: CASSGPSGGETGELFF. The DNA for the CDR3 is TGTGCCAGCAGTGGACCGAGCGGGGGAGAGACCGGGGAGCTGTTTTTT.

This clonotype was observed many times. The chain couples TRBV12-3 or TRBV12-4 to TRBJ2-1; TRBD2 matches 9 bases. V was clipped by 6 bases and J by 7 bases; unmatched bases: 10. The CDR3 has 15 amino acids. Here the CDR3 reads CASRPGTSPLNEQFF. The CDR3 DNA reads TGTGCCAGCAGGCCCGGGACTAGCCCTCTGAATGAGCAGTTCTTC.

This clonotype appeared many times. This chain connects TRBV20-1 to TRBJ2-7; the D is unclear. V was clipped by 1 base and J by 0 bases, with 10 bases between them. CDR3 length equals 14 residues. Germline CDR1 reads DFQATT; CDR2 reads SNEGSKA (reference sequence). This CDR3 is CSARGSKSSYEQYF. Here the CDR3 DNA reads TGCAGTGCTAGAGGAAGTAAGAGCTCCTACGAGCAGTACTTC.

This clonotype turned up a few times. This chain joins TRBV9 and TRBJ2-1, with 12 bases matching TRBD2. After removal of 3 bases from V and 4 bases from J, the junction contained 5 bases not matched to a gene. Germline assignment: CDR1 SGDLS and CDR2 YYNGEE. There are 16 residues in the CDR3. Written as DNA, the CDR3 is TGTGCCAGCAGCGCCACAGGGACTAGCGGGTACAATGAGCAGTTCTTC. The encoded protein is CASSATGTSGYNEQFF. The complete variable domain, with remaining parts taken from reference TRBV9 and TRBJ2-1, reads DSGVTQTPKHLITATGQRVTLRCSPRSGDLSVYWYQQSLDQGLQFLIQYYNGEERAKGNILERFSAQQFPDLHSELNLSSLELGDSALYFCASSATGTSGYNEQFFGPGTRLTVL.

The chain employs TRBV9 and TRBJ1-6; no reliable D call. Germline V gives CDR1 SGDLS, CDR2 YYNGEE. Trimming took off 5 bases at V and 10 bases at J, with 10 bases between the two ends. The CDR3 spans 12 residues. The CDR3 reads CASSPGVSPLHF. In DNA, the CDR3 is TGTGCCAGCAGTCCAGGTGTGTCACCCCTCCACTTT.

The rearrangement links TRBV6-5 to TRBJ2-4; the D gene is possibly TRBD2 (6 bases). Germline values: CDR1 MNHEY, CDR2 SVGAGI. The CDR3 sequence is 14 residues long. The V end was cut by 8 bases, the J end by 0 bases, with 11 bases between. The CDR3 DNA is TGTGCCAGCGGTCCGGGACTAGCCAAAAACATTCAGTACTTC. Residues: CASGPGLAKNIQYF.

The chain joins TRBV19 to TRBJ1-5, with 10 bases matching TRBD1. Losses at the gene ends were 3 bases for V and 4 bases for J; bases not matched to a gene: 3. Germline assignment: CDR1 LNHDA and CDR2 SQIVND (reference sequence). This CDR3 has 15 residues. Written as DNA, the CDR3 is TGTGCCAGTAGTATCGGGACAGGGGCAAATCAGCCCCAGCATTTT. Its translation: CASSIGTGANQPQHF.